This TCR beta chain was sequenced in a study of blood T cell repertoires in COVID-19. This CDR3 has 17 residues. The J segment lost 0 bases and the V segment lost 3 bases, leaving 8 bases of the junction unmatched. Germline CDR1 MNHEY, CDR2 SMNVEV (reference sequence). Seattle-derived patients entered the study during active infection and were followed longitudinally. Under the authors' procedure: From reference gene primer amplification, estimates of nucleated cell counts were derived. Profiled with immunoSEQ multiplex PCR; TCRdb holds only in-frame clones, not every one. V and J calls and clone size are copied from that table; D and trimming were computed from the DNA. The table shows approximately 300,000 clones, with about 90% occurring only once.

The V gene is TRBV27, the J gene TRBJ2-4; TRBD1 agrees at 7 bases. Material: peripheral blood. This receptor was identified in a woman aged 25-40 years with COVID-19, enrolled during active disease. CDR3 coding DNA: TGTGCCAGCAGTTTCCATGGGACAGACCTAGCCAAAAACATTCAGTACTTC. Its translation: CASSFHGTDLAKNIQYF.